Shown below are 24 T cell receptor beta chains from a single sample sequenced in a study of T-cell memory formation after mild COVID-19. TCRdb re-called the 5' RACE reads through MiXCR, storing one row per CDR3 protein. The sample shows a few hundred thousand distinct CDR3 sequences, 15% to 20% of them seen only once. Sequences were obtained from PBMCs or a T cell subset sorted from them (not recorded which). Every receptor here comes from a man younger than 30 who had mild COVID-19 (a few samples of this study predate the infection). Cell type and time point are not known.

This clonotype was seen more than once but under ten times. The DNA of the CDR3 is TGTGCCAGCAGTTTAACCAGTTTGAACACTGAAGCTTTCTTT. It translates to CASSLTSLNTEAFF. This chain connects TRBV27 to TRBJ1-1; D uncertain. CDR1 MNHEY and CDR2 SMNVEV come from the germline V gene (reference sequence). This CDR3 has 14 amino acids. V dropped 2 bases and J dropped 0 bases, with 7 bases sitting between them.

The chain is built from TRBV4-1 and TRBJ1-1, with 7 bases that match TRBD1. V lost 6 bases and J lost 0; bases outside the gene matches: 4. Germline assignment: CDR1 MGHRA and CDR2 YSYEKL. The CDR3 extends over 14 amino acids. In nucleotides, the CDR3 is TGCGCCAGCAGTCACAGGGGTTTGAACACTGAAGCTTTCTTT. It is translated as CASSHRGLNTEAFF.

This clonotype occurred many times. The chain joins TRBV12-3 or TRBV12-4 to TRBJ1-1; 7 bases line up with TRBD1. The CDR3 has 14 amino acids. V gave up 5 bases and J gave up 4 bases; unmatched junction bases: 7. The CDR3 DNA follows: TGTGCCAGCAGTCGACAGGGTGAGGGCACTGAAGCTTTCTTT. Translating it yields CASSRQGEGTEAFF.

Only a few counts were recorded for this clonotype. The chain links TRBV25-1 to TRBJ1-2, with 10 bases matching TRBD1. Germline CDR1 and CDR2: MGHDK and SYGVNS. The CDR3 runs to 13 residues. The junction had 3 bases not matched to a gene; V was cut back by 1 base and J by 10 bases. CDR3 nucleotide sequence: TGTGCCAGCAGTGAATGGGACAGGGGACTCTACACCTTC. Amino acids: CASSEWDRGLYTF.

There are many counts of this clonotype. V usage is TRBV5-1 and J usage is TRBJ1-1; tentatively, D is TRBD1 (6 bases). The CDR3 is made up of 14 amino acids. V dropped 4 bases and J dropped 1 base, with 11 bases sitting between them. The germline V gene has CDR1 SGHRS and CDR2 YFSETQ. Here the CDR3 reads CASSLRTANTEAFF. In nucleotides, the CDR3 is TGCGCCAGCAGCCTCCGGACAGCGAACACTGAAGCTTTCTTT.

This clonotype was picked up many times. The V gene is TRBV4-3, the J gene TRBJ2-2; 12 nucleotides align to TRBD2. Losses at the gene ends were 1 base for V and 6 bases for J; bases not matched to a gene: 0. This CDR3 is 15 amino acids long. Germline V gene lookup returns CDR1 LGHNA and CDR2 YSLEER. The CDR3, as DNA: TGCGCCAGCAGCCAAGCTAGCGGGGGGGCCGGGGAGCTGTTTTTT. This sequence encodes CASSQASGGAGELFF.

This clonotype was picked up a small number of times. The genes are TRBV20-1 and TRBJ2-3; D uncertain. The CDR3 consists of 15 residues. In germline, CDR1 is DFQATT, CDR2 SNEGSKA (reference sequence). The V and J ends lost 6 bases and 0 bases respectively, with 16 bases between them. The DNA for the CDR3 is TGCAGTGCCCGGCCCCGGGTTTGGAGCACAGATACGCAGTATTTT. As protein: CSARPRVWSTDTQYF.

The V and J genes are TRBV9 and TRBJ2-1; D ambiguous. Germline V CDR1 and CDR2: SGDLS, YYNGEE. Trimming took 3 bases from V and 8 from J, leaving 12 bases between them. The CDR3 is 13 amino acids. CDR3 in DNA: TGTGCCAGCAGCGACGGGCCCCGCGATGAGCAGTTCTTC. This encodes CASSDGPRDEQFF.

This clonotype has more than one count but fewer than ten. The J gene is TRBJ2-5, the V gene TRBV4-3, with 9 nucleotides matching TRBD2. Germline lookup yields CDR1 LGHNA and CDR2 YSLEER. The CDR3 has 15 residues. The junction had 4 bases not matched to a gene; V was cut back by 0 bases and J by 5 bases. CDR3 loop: CASSQEGLAGETQYF. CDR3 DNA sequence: TGCGCCAGCAGCCAAGAGGGGCTAGCGGGGGAGACCCAGTACTTC.

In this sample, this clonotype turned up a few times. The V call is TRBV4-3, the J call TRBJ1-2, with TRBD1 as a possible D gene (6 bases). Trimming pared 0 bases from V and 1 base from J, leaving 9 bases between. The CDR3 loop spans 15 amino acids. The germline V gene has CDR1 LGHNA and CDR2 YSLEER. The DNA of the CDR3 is TGCGCCAGCAGCCAAGATCAGGGGAGTAACTATGGCTACACCTTC. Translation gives CASSQDQGSNYGYTF.

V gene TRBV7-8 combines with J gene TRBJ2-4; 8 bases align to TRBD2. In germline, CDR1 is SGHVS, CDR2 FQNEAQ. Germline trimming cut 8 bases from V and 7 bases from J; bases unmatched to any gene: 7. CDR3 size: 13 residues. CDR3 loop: CASAGGLYNIQYF. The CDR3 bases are TGTGCCAGCGCGGGGGGCCTGTATAACATTCAGTACTTC.

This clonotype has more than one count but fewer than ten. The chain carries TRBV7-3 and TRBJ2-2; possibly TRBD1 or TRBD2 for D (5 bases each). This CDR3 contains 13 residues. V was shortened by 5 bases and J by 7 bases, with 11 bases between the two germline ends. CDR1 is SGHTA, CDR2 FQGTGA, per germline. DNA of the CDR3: TGTGCCAGCAGCCCCGGGGCAGGCGGGGAGCTGTTTTTT. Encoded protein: CASSPGAGGELFF.

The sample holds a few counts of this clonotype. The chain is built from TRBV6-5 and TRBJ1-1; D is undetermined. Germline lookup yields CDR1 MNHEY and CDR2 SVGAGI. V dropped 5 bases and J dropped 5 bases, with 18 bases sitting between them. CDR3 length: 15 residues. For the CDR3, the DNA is TGTGCCAGCAGTCCCCTAGTGCAGGTGAGGACTGAAGCTTTCTTT. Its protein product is CASSPLVQVRTEAFF.

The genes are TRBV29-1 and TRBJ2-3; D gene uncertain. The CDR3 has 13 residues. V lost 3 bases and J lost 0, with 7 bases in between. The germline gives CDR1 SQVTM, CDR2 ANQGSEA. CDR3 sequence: CSVEGVSTDTQYF. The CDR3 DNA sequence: TGCAGCGTTGAGGGCGTTAGCACAGATACGCAGTATTTT.

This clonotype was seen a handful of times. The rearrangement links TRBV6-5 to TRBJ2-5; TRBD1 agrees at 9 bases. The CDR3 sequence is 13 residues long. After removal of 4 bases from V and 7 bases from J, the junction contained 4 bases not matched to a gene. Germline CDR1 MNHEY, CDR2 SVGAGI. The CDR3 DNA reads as TGTGCCAGCAGTTTACAGGGGGCGTGGACCCAGTACTTC. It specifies CASSLQGAWTQYF.

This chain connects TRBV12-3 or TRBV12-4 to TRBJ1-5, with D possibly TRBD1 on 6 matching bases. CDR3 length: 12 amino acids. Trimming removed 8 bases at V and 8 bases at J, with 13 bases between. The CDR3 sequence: CASRQGPEPQHF. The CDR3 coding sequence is TGTGCCAGCCGGCAGGGGCCGGAGCCCCAGCATTTT.

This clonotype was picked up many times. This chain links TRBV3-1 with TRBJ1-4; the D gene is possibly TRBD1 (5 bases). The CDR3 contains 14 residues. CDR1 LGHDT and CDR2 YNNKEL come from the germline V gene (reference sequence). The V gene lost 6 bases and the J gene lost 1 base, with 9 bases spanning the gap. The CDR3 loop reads CASSPGRTNEKLFF. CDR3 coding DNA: TGTGCCAGCAGTCCAGGGAGAACTAATGAAAAACTGTTTTTT.

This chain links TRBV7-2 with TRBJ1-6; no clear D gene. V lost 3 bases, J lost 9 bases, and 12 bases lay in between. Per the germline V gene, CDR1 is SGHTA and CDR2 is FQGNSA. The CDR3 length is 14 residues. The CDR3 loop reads CASSLGWRSSPLHF. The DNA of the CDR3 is TGTGCCAGCAGCTTGGGGTGGAGGAGTTCACCCCTCCACTTT.

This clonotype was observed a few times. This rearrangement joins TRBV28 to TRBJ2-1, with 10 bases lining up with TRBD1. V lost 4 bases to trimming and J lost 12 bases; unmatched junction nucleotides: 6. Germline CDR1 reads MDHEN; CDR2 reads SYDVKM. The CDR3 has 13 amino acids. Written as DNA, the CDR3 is TGTGCCAGCAGTTCGGGACAGGGGTCGAGGCAGTTCTTC. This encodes CASSSGQGSRQFF.

The CDR3 DNA sequence: TGTGCCAGCAGCCCCCGACAGGGACCCAAAAACATTCAGTACTTC. This gives the protein CASSPRQGPKNIQYF. J is TRBJ2-4 and V is TRBV7-2; 7 bases align to TRBD1. CDR1 is SGHTA, CDR2 FQGNSA, per germline. The length of the CDR3 is 15 residues. After removal of 5 bases from V and 2 bases from J, the junction contained 6 bases not matched to a gene.

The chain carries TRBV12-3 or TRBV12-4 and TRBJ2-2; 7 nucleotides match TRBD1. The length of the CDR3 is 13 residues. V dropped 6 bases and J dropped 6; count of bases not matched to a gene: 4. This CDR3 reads CASRSGTAGELFF. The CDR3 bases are TGTGCCAGCAGGTCCGGGACAGCCGGGGAGCTGTTTTTT.

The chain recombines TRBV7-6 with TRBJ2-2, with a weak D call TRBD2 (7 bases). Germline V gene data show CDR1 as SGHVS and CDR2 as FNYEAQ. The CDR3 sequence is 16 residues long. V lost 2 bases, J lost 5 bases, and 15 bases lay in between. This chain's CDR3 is CASSLSGGPYTGELFF. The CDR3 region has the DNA TGTGCCAGCAGCTTATCCGGGGGGCCTTATACCGGGGAGCTGTTTTTT.

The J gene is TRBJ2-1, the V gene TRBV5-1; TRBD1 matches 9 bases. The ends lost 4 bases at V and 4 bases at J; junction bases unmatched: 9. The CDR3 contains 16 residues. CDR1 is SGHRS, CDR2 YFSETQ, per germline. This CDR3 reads CASSLTPTGGYNEQFF. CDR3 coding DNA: TGCGCCAGCAGCCTCACTCCGACAGGGGGTTACAATGAGCAGTTCTTC.

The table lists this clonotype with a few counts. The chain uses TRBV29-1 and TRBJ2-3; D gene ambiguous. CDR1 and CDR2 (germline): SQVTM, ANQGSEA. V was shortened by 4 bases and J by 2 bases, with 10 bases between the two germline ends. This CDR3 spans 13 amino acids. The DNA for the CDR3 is TGCAGCGTTGGTGGCAGGTTCACAGATACGCAGTATTTT. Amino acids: CSVGGRFTDTQYF.